What follows describes a single T cell receptor (beta chain). This specimen comes from a study of blood T cell repertoires in COVID-19. Study-level information: COVID-19 samples from acute and convalescent phases originated in the United States, Italy and Spain. The cDNA or gDNA used as material had been derived from T cells, B-cell-depleted T cells, or PBMCs.

Those enrolled, adults aged 18 to 89 years, came from 20 to 25 US areas. This CDR3 contains 15 residues. V lost 9 bases and J 2 bases, leaving 17 bases between the germline ends. The V gene's germline CDR1 is MNHEY and CDR2 SVGAGI. Clones were read by immunoSEQ multiplex PCR, and TCRdb kept only the in-frame ones, dropping some. Among around 250,000 clones listed, 91% were seen once. What was sequenced was PBMCs or T cells enriched from blood (not recorded which). This TCR was sampled from a human donor in a cohort exposed to, infected with or recovered from COVID-19 (not recorded which). The donor label of this sample is uncertain. This sequence joins TRBV6-5 and TRBJ2-1, with a tentative D call TRBD1 (6 bases). As DNA, the CDR3 is TGTGCCAGTTCCACCGGACAGTCAACCTACAATGAGCAGTTCTTC. Protein sequence: CASSTGQSTYNEQFF.